This T cell receptor (beta chain) was identified during a study of CD8+CD57+ T cells in acquired aplastic anemia. Genomic DNA, serving as template, underwent TCR beta VDJ and CDR3 profiling. Each CDR3 protein gets one entry after TCRdb re-called the reads with MiXCR. The table records over 150,000 distinct CDR3 sequences, approximately 52% of them present only once. Germline-derived CDR1 and CDR2 are MGHRA and YSYEKL. V shed 3 bases and J shed 2 bases, with 8 bases lying between them. The CDR3 runs 13 residues. The sequencing sample was made of sorted CD4+, CD8+, or CD8+CD57+ T cells (not recorded which) from PBMCs. This clonotype originated in a human donor in good health, serving as a control. This sequence joins TRBV4-1 and TRBJ2-7; D not resolved. The CDR3 DNA reads as TGCGCCAGCAGCCACGGCACAACCTACGAGCAGTACTTC. Translation gives CASSHGTTYEQYF.